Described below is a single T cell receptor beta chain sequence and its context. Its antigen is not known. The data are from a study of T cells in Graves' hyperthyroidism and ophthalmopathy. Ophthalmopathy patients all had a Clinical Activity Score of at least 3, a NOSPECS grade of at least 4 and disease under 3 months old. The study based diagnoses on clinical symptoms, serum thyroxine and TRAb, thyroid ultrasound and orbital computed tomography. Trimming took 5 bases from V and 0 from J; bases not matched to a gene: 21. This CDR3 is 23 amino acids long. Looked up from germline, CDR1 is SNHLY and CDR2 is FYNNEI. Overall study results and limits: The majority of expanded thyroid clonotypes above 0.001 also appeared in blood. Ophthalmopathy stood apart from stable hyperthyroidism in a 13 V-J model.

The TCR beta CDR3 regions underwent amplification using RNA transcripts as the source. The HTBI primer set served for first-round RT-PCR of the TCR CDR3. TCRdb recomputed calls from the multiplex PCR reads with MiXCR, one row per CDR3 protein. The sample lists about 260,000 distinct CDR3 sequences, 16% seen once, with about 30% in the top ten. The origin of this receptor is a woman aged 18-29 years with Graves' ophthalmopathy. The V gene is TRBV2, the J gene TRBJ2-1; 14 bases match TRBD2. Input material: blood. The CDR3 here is CASSSDRDRGTSGGVYSYNEQFF. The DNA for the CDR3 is TGTGCCAGCAGTTCTGACCGGGACAGGGGGACTAGCGGGGGCGTATACTCCTACAATGAGCAGTTCTTC. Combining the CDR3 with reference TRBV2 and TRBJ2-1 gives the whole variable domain EPEVTQTPSHQVTQMGQEVILRCVPISNHLYFYWYRQILGQKVEFLVSFYNNEISEKSEIFDDQFSVERPDGSNFTLKIRSTKLEDSAMYFCASSSDRDRGTSGGVYSYNEQFFGPGTRLTVL.